Presented here are 2 T cell receptor beta chains from one specimen sequenced in a study of identical twins. TCRdb independently ran MiXCR on the 5' RACE reads; one entry per CDR3 protein. This table has 1.5 million to 2 million distinct CDR3 sequences, less than 40% appearing once. The source material was cord blood. These receptors originate from a newborn girl in good health.

The rearrangement uses TRBV4-2 and TRBJ2-1, with D possibly being TRBD1 (6 bases). CDR3 length: 17 residues. Deletions cut 1 base from V and 3 bases from J, with 16 bases between. CDR1 LGHNA and CDR2 YNFKEQ come from the germline V gene. DNA for the CDR3: TGTGCCAGCAGCCAAGTCGACACAGGGACCCTCTACAATGAGCAGTTCTTC. Its protein is CASSQVDTGTLYNEQFF.

The sample holds many counts of this clonotype. The chain uses TRBV11-3 and TRBJ2-5; 7 nucleotides agree with TRBD1. The germline V gene encodes CDR1 SGHNT and CDR2 YENEEA. The V and J ends lost 1 base and 0 bases, in that order; junction bases with no gene match: 2. The CDR3 has 15 amino acids. CDR3: CASSLGDSNQETQYF. The CDR3 DNA is TGTGCCAGCAGCTTAGGGGACAGTAACCAAGAGACCCAGTACTTC. The full variable domain, completed using reference TRBV11-3 and TRBJ2-5, is EAGVVQSPRYKIIEKKQPVAFWCNPISGHNTLYWYLQNLGQGPELLIRYENEEAVDDSQLPKDRFSAERLKGVDSTLKIQPAELGDSAVYLCASSLGDSNQETQYFGPGTRLLVL.